These 24 T cell receptor beta chains originate from one sample sequenced in a study of blood T cell repertoires in COVID-19. Only in-frame clones appear in the TCRdb table, and some are missing; sequencing was by immunoSEQ multiplex PCR. Of 110,000 or so clones listed, nearly 85% were seen once; the top ten hold 6.6%. The material sequenced was peripheral blood. These receptor sequences come from a woman between 50 and 59 years old with acute or convalescent COVID-19.

This sequence joins TRBV5-1 and TRBJ2-7, with D perhaps matching TRBD2 (5 bases). CDR3 size: 14 residues. Trimming shortened V by 4 bases and J by 2 bases, and 13 bases separated the two germline ends. Per germline, CDR1 SGHRS and CDR2 YFSETQ. The CDR3 DNA follows: TGCGCCAGCAGCCCCATCGGGATTACCTACGAGCAGTACTTC. It codes for CASSPIGITYEQYF.

The V gene is TRBV19, the J gene TRBJ1-2, with D possibly TRBD1 on 6 matching bases. There are 15 residues in the CDR3. Trimming took off 1 base at V and 3 bases at J, with 12 bases between the two ends. Germline loops: CDR1 LNHDA, CDR2 SQIVND (reference sequence). The CDR3 coding sequence is TGTGCCAGTAGTATAGGACAGGCTTGGGACTATGGCTACACCTTC. Translation gives CASSIGQAWDYGYTF.

The chain couples TRBV9 to TRBJ2-3, with a weak D call TRBD2 (6 bases). Germline CDR1 reads SGDLS; CDR2 reads YYNGEE. The CDR3 totals 15 residues. The ends were cut back, 4 bases at V and 6 bases at J, with 18 bases in the middle. The CDR3 loop is CASSPSTARGDTQYF. The CDR3 DNA reads as TGTGCCAGCAGCCCTTCGACAGCCCGGGGGGATACGCAGTATTTT.

V and J are TRBV11-2 and TRBJ1-3; D uncertain. The length of the CDR3 is 17 residues. CDR1 SGHAT and CDR2 FQNNGV come from the germline V gene. Trimming took off 1 base at V and 6 bases at J, with 19 bases between the two ends. CDR3 region: CASSLASTAGSENTIYF. The CDR3 DNA reads as TGTGCCAGCAGCTTAGCTTCGACTGCCGGGAGTGAAAACACCATATATTTT.

This clone was seen a single time. The chain has TRBV2 and TRBJ1-1; 10 bases agree with TRBD1. The CDR3 runs to 14 residues. Trimming at V came to 5 bases and at J to 4 bases, leaving 4 bases not matched to a gene. Germline CDR1 reads SNHLY; CDR2 reads FYNNEI. Here the CDR3 DNA reads TGTGCCAGCAGTTACAGACAGGGGGCCACTGAAGCTTTCTTT. Translated, it gives CASSYRQGATEAFF.

This chain joins TRBV18 and TRBJ1-1; D ambiguous. The CDR3 contains 14 residues. V was shortened by 6 bases and J by 0 bases, with 11 bases between the two germline ends. Per germline, CDR1 KGHSH and CDR2 LQKENI. The CDR3 spells CASSRAPVNTEAFF. The CDR3 DNA reads TGTGCCAGCTCGAGGGCCCCAGTGAACACTGAAGCTTTCTTT. Variable domain in full (rest from reference TRBV18 and TRBJ1-1): NAGVMQNPRHLVRRRGQEARLRCSPMKGHSHVYWYRQLPEEGLKFMVYLQKENIIDESGMPKERFSAEFPKEGPSILRIQQVVRGDSAAYFCASSRAPVNTEAFFGQGTRLTVV.

The chain combines TRBV3-1 (or the pseudogene TRBV3-2) with TRBJ1-2; tentatively, D is TRBD1 (6 bases). Between the trimmed V and J ends, which lost 0 bases and 5 bases, there was a span of 13 bases. The length of the CDR3 is 15 residues. Germline CDR1 and CDR2: LGHDT and YNNKEL (reference sequence). CDR3 bases: TGTGCCAGCAGCCAAGATTCAGCGGGGGCTTATGGCTACACCTTC. Amino acids: CASSQDSAGAYGYTF.

The J gene is TRBJ1-2, the V gene TRBV19; D is uncertain. The CDR3 is made up of 13 amino acids. Germline loops: CDR1 LNHDA, CDR2 SQIVND (reference sequence). V gave up 7 bases and J gave up 7 bases, with 16 bases separating them. The CDR3 sequence: CASNSGPTFGYTF. CDR3 sequence (DNA): TGTGCCAGTAATTCAGGCCCCACGTTTGGCTACACCTTC.

CDR3 in DNA: TGTGCCAGCAGTTTGGCCGGGACAGCTAAAGCTTTCTTT. Translation gives CASSLAGTAKAFF. The gene calls are TRBV12-3 or TRBV12-4 and TRBJ1-1, with 7 positions matching TRBD1. CDR3 size: 13 residues. V shed 3 bases and J 9 bases; nucleotides not matched to a gene: 7.

This chain joins TRBV9 and TRBJ1-1; no firm D call. In germline, CDR1 is SGDLS, CDR2 YYNGEE. CDR3 length: 15 amino acids. V shed 3 bases and J shed 0 bases, with 12 bases lying between them. CDR3 DNA sequence: TGTGCCAGCAGCGCGGTGAGGGTCATGAACACTGAAGCTTTCTTT. It codes for CASSAVRVMNTEAFF.

The chain combines TRBV6-2 or TRBV6-3 with TRBJ2-7; TRBD2 matches at 7 bases. The V and J ends lost 2 bases and 6 bases, in that order; junction bases with no gene match: 16. Germline lookup yields CDR1 MNHEY and CDR2 SVGEGT. There are 17 residues in the CDR3. The CDR3 DNA sequence: TGTGCCAGCAGTTACGCGTCGCGGGGGTCCGGTACGCGCGAGCAGTACTTC. Translated, it gives CASSYASRGSGTREQYF.

The chain carries TRBV9 and TRBJ1-1, with D unclear. The germline V gene encodes CDR1 SGDLS and CDR2 YYNGEE. CDR3 size: 13 residues. Trimming left V 7 bases short and J 4 bases short, with 14 bases between. CDR3 region: CASGERPGTEAFF. For the CDR3, the DNA is TGTGCCAGCGGTGAGAGGCCGGGCACTGAAGCTTTCTTT.

The V call is TRBV11-2, the J call TRBJ2-3; D may be TRBD1 (6 bases). The V gene lost 6 bases and the J gene lost 9 bases, with 10 bases spanning the gap. The CDR3 extends over 11 amino acids. CDR1 is SGHAT and CDR2 is FQNNGV in the germline V gene. CDR3 sequence reads: CASSQQGTQYF. The CDR3 DNA is TGTGCCAGCAGTCAACAGGGAACGCAGTATTTT.

The chain links TRBV6-5 to TRBJ2-1; no clear D gene. This CDR3 is 12 amino acids long. Germline CDR1 is MNHEY and CDR2 is SVGAGI. With 4 bases removed from V and 7 bases from J, the gap between germline ends came to 8 bases. Written as DNA, the CDR3 is TGTGCCAGCAGTTCGGTTAGAAATGAGCAGTTCTTC. Protein product: CASSSVRNEQFF.

This clone has a single count. The rearrangement uses TRBV2 and TRBJ1-1; no reliable D call. The CDR3 runs to 13 residues. The V and J ends lost 4 bases and 5 bases respectively, with 11 bases between them. Per the germline V gene, CDR1 is SNHLY and CDR2 is FYNNEI. The CDR3 DNA is TGTGCCAGCAGTGGGTTCGCGATGACTGAAGCTTTCTTT. Protein sequence: CASSGFAMTEAFF.

The J gene is TRBJ1-5, the V gene TRBV18; TRBD1 aligns across 9 bases. CDR3 length: 15 amino acids. The trim removed 3 bases at V and 4 bases at J, leaving 4 bases unmatched. CDR1 and CDR2 from the germline V gene are KGHSH and LQKENI. CDR3 nucleotides: TGTGCCAGCTCACCTCGACAGGGGGTGAATCAGCCCCAGCATTTT. Encoded protein: CASSPRQGVNQPQHF.

There are a few counts of this clone. V usage is TRBV2 and J usage is TRBJ1-3, with a tentative D call TRBD1 (5 bases). Germline V gives CDR1 SNHLY, CDR2 FYNNEI. V lost 7 bases and J 4 bases, leaving 11 bases between the germline ends. The CDR3 covers 13 residues. DNA for the CDR3: TGTGCCAGCAAGAGAAGGGGAGGAAACACCATATATTTT. It encodes CASKRRGGNTIYF.

This chain links TRBV18 with TRBJ1-2; D is uncertain. The CDR3 totals 15 residues. The V end was cut by 8 bases, the J end by 0 bases, with 16 bases between. CDR1 is KGHSH and CDR2 is LQKENI in the germline V gene. The CDR3 loop reads CASVTDYPANYGYTF. The CDR3 coding sequence is TGTGCCAGCGTCACAGACTACCCGGCTAACTATGGCTACACCTTC.

The chain is built from TRBV5-1 and TRBJ1-1; tentative D call: TRBD1 (5 bases). The V gene lost 4 bases and the J gene lost 3 bases, with 13 bases spanning the gap. The CDR3 totals 14 residues. Germline V gene lookup returns CDR1 SGHRS and CDR2 YFSETQ. The CDR3 reads CASSPPDSYTEAFF. In DNA, the CDR3 is TGCGCCAGCAGCCCGCCTGACAGTTACACTGAAGCTTTCTTT.

This clone was counted a few times. The chain recombines TRBV9 with TRBJ1-2, with D possibly being TRBD1 (5 bases). The V end was cut by 2 bases, the J end by 4 bases, with 12 bases between. CDR3 length equals 14 residues. Germline V lookup: CDR1 SGDLS, CDR2 YYNGEE. CDR3 loop: CASSVTPGGYGYTF. CDR3 sequence (DNA): TGTGCCAGCAGCGTCACTCCCGGGGGCTATGGCTACACCTTC. The whole variable domain, remainder taken from reference TRBV9 and TRBJ1-2, is DSGVTQTPKHLITATGQRVTLRCSPRSGDLSVYWYQQSLDQGLQFLIQYYNGEERAKGNILERFSAQQFPDLHSELNLSSLELGDSALYFCASSVTPGGYGYTFGSGTRLTVV.

This clone has a handful of counts. V and J are TRBV24-1 and TRBJ2-5; 13 bases agree with TRBD2. CDR3 length: 16 amino acids. Germline V gene data show CDR1 as KGHDR and CDR2 as SFDVKD. Losses at the gene ends were 2 bases for V and 5 bases for J; bases not matched to a gene: 4. The CDR3 DNA reads as TGTGCCACCAGTGATTCCGCGACTAGCGGGGGGGAGACCCAGTACTTC. Residues: CATSDSATSGGETQYF.

The chain uses TRBV6-5 and TRBJ1-5; 9 bases are a match to TRBD1. Germline CDR1 and CDR2: MNHEY and SVGAGI. J was trimmed by 4 bases and V by 6 bases; bases with no gene match: 7. There are 15 residues in the CDR3. In nucleotides, the CDR3 is TGTGCCAGCAGACCCCCTGGGACAGGGAATCAGCCCCAGCATTTT. It is translated as CASRPPGTGNQPQHF.

The rearrangement uses TRBV11-2 and TRBJ1-3; D may be TRBD1 (5 bases). Trimming left V 3 bases short and J 3 bases short, with 15 bases between. CDR1 and CDR2 (germline): SGHAT, FQNNGV. This CDR3 has 16 residues. CDR3 region: CASSLGPGGSGNTIYF. Here the CDR3 DNA reads TGTGCCAGCAGCTTGGGACCGGGAGGTAGTGGAAACACCATATATTTT. The full variable domain, completed using reference TRBV11-2 and TRBJ1-3, is EAGVAQSPRYKIIEKRQSVAFWCNPISGHATLYWYQQILGQGPKLLIQFQNNGVVDDSQLPKDRFSAERLKGVDSTLKIQPAKLEDSAVYLCASSLGPGGSGNTIYFGEGSWLTVV.

The rearrangement joins TRBV18 to TRBJ2-2; D gene uncertain. CDR3 length equals 13 residues. V lost 0 bases to trimming and J lost 7 bases, with 6 bases between them. Germline-derived CDR1 and CDR2 are KGHSH and LQKENI. The CDR3 DNA reads as TGTGCCAGCTCACCACCGAGTATCGGGGAGCTGTTTTTT. Translating gives CASSPPSIGELFF.